This T cell receptor beta chain was recovered during a study of cytomegalovirus exposure and HLA in healthy donors. Study-wide points: The majority of CMV-associated TCR beta chains were reported as apparently HLA-restricted in a later analysis.

With regard to this clone: What it binds is not known. The germline gene is not matched at one end of the junction; a read error may be the cause.

With 60 Vbeta and 13 Jbeta primers, the PCR was carried out. Measured with immunoSEQ multiplex PCR; TCRdb has only the in-frame clones, and not every one. The profile shows around 130,000 clones, approximately 80% of them singletons. CDR1 and CDR2 from the germline V gene are PRHDT and FYEKMQ (reference sequence). This CDR3 is built from 16 residues. The receptor was isolated from a woman aged 18-30 years in good health and CMV-seronegative. V gene TRBV13 combines with J gene TRBJ1-2, with D maybe TRBD1 (5 bases). The source material was PBMCs. For the CDR3, the DNA is TGTGCCAGCAGCAGTATTACCGGGTCCGGGGGTTATGGCCACACCTTC. Its translation is CASSSITGSGGYGHTF.